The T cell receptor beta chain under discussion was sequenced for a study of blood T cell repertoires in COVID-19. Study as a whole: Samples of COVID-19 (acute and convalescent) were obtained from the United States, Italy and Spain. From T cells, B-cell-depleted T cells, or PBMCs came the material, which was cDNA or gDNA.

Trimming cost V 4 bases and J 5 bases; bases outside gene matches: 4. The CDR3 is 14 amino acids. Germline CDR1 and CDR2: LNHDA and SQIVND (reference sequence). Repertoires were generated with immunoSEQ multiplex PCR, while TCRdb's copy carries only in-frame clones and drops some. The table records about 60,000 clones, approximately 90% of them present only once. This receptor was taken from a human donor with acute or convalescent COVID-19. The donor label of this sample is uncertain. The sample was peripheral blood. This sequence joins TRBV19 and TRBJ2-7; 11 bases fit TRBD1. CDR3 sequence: CASSKPGQGDEQYF. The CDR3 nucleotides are TGTGCCAGTAGTAAACCGGGACAGGGGGACGAGCAGTACTTC.